This paragraph covers one T cell receptor (beta chain) sequence. Its antigen is currently unknown. The data stem from a study of blood T cell dynamics during melanoma immunotherapy. In the study overall: Standard first-line treatment here was pembrolizumab or nivolumab plus ipilimumab in metastatic melanoma. Study results and limitations: The study could not tell melanoma-specific clones from general immune activation.

Measured with immunoSEQ multiplex PCR; TCRdb has only the in-frame clones, and not every one. The sample has roughly 12,000 clones; roughly 84% are singletons. The CDR3 sequence is 14 residues long. Germline values: CDR1 MNHNS, CDR2 SASEGT. V lost 4 bases, J lost 3 bases, and 2 bases stayed unmatched. Described time point: week 3, after first cycle of checkpoint inhibitor. This specimen consisted of blood, obtained from a patient treated with checkpoint blockade. The J gene is TRBJ2-2, the V gene TRBV6-1; 7 bases fit TRBD1. The source of this sequence is a human donor with melanoma. The CDR3 sequence: CASSGQGDTGELFF. The CDR3 coding sequence is TGTGCCAGCAGTGGCCAGGGGGACACCGGGGAGCTGTTTTTT.